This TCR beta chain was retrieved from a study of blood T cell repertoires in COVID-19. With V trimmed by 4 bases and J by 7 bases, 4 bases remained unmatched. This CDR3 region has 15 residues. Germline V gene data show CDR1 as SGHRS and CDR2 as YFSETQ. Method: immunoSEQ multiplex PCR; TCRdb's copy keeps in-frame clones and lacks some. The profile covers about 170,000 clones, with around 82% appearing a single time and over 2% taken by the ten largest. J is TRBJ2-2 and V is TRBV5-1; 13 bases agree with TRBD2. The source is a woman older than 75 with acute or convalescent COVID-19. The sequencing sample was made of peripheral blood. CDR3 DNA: TGCGCCAGCAGCCTCGGACTAGCGGGAGTCGGGGAGCTGTTTTTT. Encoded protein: CASSLGLAGVGELFF.